This TCR beta chain was recovered during a study of siplizumab effects on memory and regulatory T cells. Study results and caveats: Proliferating Tregs from siplizumab cultures lacked functional confirmation of suppression. Alloreactive clones mapping to unstimulated subsets formed only a minor fraction. Proliferating CD4+ or CD8+ clones, roughly 75-95% of them, lacked an assignable naive or memory phenotype.

Germline values: CDR1 SGDLS, CDR2 YYNGEE. Trimming left V 1 base short and J 7 bases short, with 11 bases between. This CDR3 has 14 residues. In regard to this clone: Antigen specificity is unknown.

About 10^5 TCR templates were measured in each sample. The assay was immunoSEQ multiplex PCR, and TCRdb's table has in-frame clones only and misses some. The data contain about 50,000 clones, approximately 97% of them singletons. J is TRBJ1-4 and V is TRBV9; tentatively, D is TRBD1 (6 bases). Sequenced material: naive CD4+ T cells sorted from blood. The receptor was derived from a human donor in good health. CDR3 amino acids: CASSVYGGSEKLFF. The CDR3, as DNA: TGTGCCAGCAGCGTATATGGGGGCAGTGAAAAACTGTTTTTT.